This T cell receptor beta chain is from a study of response to subunit inactivated influenza vaccine. Study results and limitations: That few new T cells are recruited by each seasonal influenza vaccination was the authors' suggestion.

This clonotype was observed a few times. The target antigen is unknown. Each CDR3 protein gets one entry after TCRdb re-called the RT-PCR reads with MiXCR. The profile shows more than 700,000 distinct CDR3 sequences, 20% to 25% of them singletons. The CDR3 has 13 residues. Germline V gene lookup returns CDR1 DFQATT and CDR2 SNEGSKA (reference sequence). The V gene lost 2 bases and the J gene lost 5 bases, with 10 bases spanning the gap. The chain links TRBV20-1 to TRBJ1-5, with a possible D match to TRBD1 (6 bases). The sample consisted of PBMCs from blood, taken 4 to 6 days after vaccination. This TCR was sampled from a man in his fifties who received an inactivated influenza vaccine. CDR3 coding DNA: TGCAGTGCTAGAAATCAGGGGCATCAGCCCCAGCATTTT. Protein: CSARNQGHQPQHF.